The 9 T cell receptor beta chains listed next were all sequenced from one sample in a study of molecular identifiers for immune sequencing clone quantification. A single record per CDR3 protein comes from TCRdb applying MiXCR to the PCR reads. Of over 300,000 distinct CDR3 sequences listed, roughly 23% are singletons. The specimen sequenced was naive CD8+ T cells from blood, with Jurkat cell RNA spiked in. The sample's subset: FACS-sorted CD8+CD4-CCR7+CD45RA+ naive T cells. The receptors derive from a human donor in good health. Some libraries in this study had Jurkat cell RNA spiked in.

A note on this clonotype: A read error may explain this, as a much larger clone is one base away. The rearrangement links TRBV11-2 to TRBJ2-7; D ambiguous. In germline, CDR1 is SGHAT, CDR2 FQNNGV. The CDR3 length is 12 residues. CDR3: CAGSPRLSEQYF. Here the CDR3 DNA reads TGTGCCGGCAGCCCAAGATTGTCCGAGCAGTACTTC.

This clonotype was recorded many times. The chain is built from TRBV29-1 and TRBJ2-7, with 14 positions matching TRBD2. The CDR3 sequence is 13 residues long. CDR1 and CDR2 (germline): SQVTM, ANQGSEA. Trimming cost V 8 bases and J 4 bases; bases outside gene matches: 4. This CDR3 is CSIRLAGGYEQYF. CDR3 coding DNA: TGCAGCATCAGACTAGCGGGAGGGTACGAGCAGTACTTC.

This clonotype was detected a few times. This chain joins TRBV4-1 and TRBJ2-5, with 7 positions matching TRBD1. Per the germline V gene, CDR1 is MGHRA and CDR2 is YSYEKL. The CDR3 loop spans 18 amino acids. Trimming removed 3 bases from V and 4 bases from J; junction bases left unmatched: 17. The CDR3 loop reads CASSQKTALRGLRETQYF. The CDR3 DNA follows: TGCGCCAGCAGCCAGAAAACCGCCTTAAGGGGGCTCAGAGAGACCCAGTACTTC.

This clonotype was found many times. V usage is TRBV29-1 and J usage is TRBJ2-1; D is ambiguous. Trimming removed 0 bases at V and 7 bases at J, with 16 bases between. The CDR3 contains 15 residues. The germline V gene encodes CDR1 SQVTM and CDR2 ANQGSEA. CDR3 bases: TGCAGCGTTGAAGAATCCGGTAGGTCGAGGAATGAGCAGTTCTTC. Residues: CSVEESGRSRNEQFF.

The table lists this clonotype with a few counts. The chain carries TRBV3-1 and TRBJ2-3; D may be TRBD2 (6 bases). V lost 0 bases, J lost 5 bases, and 12 bases lay in between. Germline V lookup: CDR1 LGHDT, CDR2 YNNKEL (reference sequence). The CDR3 is 15 residues long. CDR3 sequence: CASSQDLGGEDTQYF. The CDR3 DNA reads TGTGCCAGCAGCCAAGATCTAGGAGGGGAAGATACGCAGTATTTT.

On this clonotype itself: A much larger clone lies a single base off, so this may be a read error. The rearrangement links TRBV28 to TRBJ1-4, with D perhaps TRBD1 (6 bases). This CDR3 comprises 14 residues. Per the germline V gene, CDR1 is MDHEN and CDR2 is SYDVKM. CDR3 protein: CASSQQGTNERLFF. The CDR3 DNA follows: TGTGCCAGCAGTCAACAGGGAACTAATGAAAGACTGTTTTTT.

This clonotype appeared once. With a much larger clone just one base away, this may be a read error. The chain joins TRBV6-5 to TRBJ1-2; D is undetermined. The CDR3 has 15 residues. The V gene's germline CDR1 is MNHEY and CDR2 SVGAGI. In DNA, the CDR3 is TGTGCCAGCGGTTACTGGGCAGGTTGGGCCTATGGCTACACCTTC. It yields the protein CASGYWAGWAYGYTF.

The chain links TRBV4-1 to TRBJ2-1, with 7 bases lining up with TRBD2. Germline CDR1 and CDR2: MGHRA and YSYEKL. The CDR3 has 15 residues. V shed 1 base and J 9 bases; nucleotides not matched to a gene: 9. As DNA, the CDR3 is TGCGCCAGCAGCCAAGCTGTGGGAGGGCCTAGTGAGCAGTTCTTC. Protein sequence: CASSQAVGGPSEQFF.

In this sample, this clonotype turned up many times. The J gene is TRBJ1-5, the V gene TRBV5-4, with unresolved D. Between the trimmed V and J ends, which lost 2 bases and 5 bases, there was a span of 5 bases. The germline gives CDR1 SGHNT, CDR2 YYREEE (reference sequence). The CDR3 is 12 residues long. DNA for the CDR3: TGTGCCAGCAGCTTTCCGGATCAGCCCCAGCATTTT. Translation: CASSFPDQPQHF.